This TCR beta chain was recovered during a study of blood T cell repertoires in COVID-19. Study at large: From the United States, Italy and Spain came samples of acute and convalescent COVID-19. From T cells, B-cell-depleted T cells, or PBMCs came the material, which was cDNA or gDNA.

How the authors handled the data: Estimation of nucleated cell counts was performed using reference gene primer amplification. Only in-frame clones appear in the TCRdb table, and some are missing; sequencing was by immunoSEQ multiplex PCR. That table is the source of V, J and clone size, and D and trimming were worked out from the DNA. The table shows 25,000 to 30,000 clones, with more than 75% occurring only once. Germline-derived CDR1 and CDR2 are WSHSY and SAAADI. This CDR3 is 14 amino acids long. After removal of 7 bases from V and 10 bases from J, the junction contained 8 bases not matched to a gene.

The clonotype comes from a human donor in a cohort sampled during active COVID-19. V is TRBV10-2 and J is TRBJ1-6; TRBD1 matches at 9 bases. Sequenced input: peripheral blood. CDR3 sequence: CASTPGTGTSPLHF. The CDR3 coding sequence is TGCGCCAGCACCCCCGGGACAGGGACCTCACCCCTCCACTTT.